The TCR beta chain described here comes from a study of control samples from healthy donors and cancer patients. Sequencing used immunoSEQ multiplex PCR; TCRdb keeps in-frame clones, though not all of them. This table holds 170,000 or so clones, roughly 94% found once. This CDR3 is built from 18 residues. Trimming removed 4 bases at V and 0 bases at J, with 18 bases between. Germline CDR1 is LNHNV and CDR2 is YYDKDF (reference sequence). The chain employs TRBV15 and TRBJ1-4; TRBD1 might be the D (5 bases). This receptor was taken from a woman aged 40 to 55 in good health. The sequencing input was blood. CDR3 region: CATSITAGTLSTNEKLFF. The CDR3 nucleotides are TGTGCCACCAGCATTACCGCCGGGACTCTATCAACTAATGAAAAACTGTTTTTT. Combining the CDR3 with reference TRBV15 and TRBJ1-4 gives the whole variable domain DAMVIQNPRYQVTQFGKPVTLSCSQTLNHNVMYWYQQKSSQAPKLLFHYYDKDFNNEADTPDNFQSRRPNTSFCFLDIRSPGLGDTAMYLCATSITAGTLSTNEKLFFGSGTQLSVL.